Listed here are 21 T cell receptor beta chains from one sample, sequenced in a study of cytomegalovirus exposure and HLA in healthy donors. Assay: immunoSEQ multiplex PCR; the TCRdb copy retains only in-frame clones and omits some. This sample yields fewer than 300,000 clones, of which around nine tenths are seen a single time; 0.92% belongs to the top ten. Sequenced input: PBMCs. The receptors originated from a woman aged 18-29 years in good health and CMV-seronegative.

The chain links TRBV19 to TRBJ2-3, with TRBD1 matching 10 bases. J lost 2 bases, V lost 7 bases, and 6 bases had no gene match. This CDR3 spans 15 amino acids. The germline V gene has CDR1 LNHDA and CDR2 SQIVND (reference sequence). For the CDR3, the DNA is TGTGCCAGTACGGAGACAGGGGGCCCCACAGATACGCAGTATTTT. This translates into CASTETGGPTDTQYF.

V is TRBV9 and J is TRBJ2-3, with no clear D. Germline V gives CDR1 SGDLS, CDR2 YYNGEE. The germline V and J ends were trimmed by 1 base and 0 bases, with 6 bases remaining between them. This CDR3 comprises 14 residues. The CDR3 coding sequence is TGTGCCAGCAGCGTATTCTCTAGCACAGATACGCAGTATTTT. This encodes CASSVFSSTDTQYF.

This chain joins TRBV6-6 and TRBJ2-5, with 8 bases identical to TRBD1. CDR1 MNHNY and CDR2 SVGAGI come from the germline V gene (reference sequence). The CDR3 consists of 15 residues. The J segment lost 0 bases and the V segment lost 6 bases, leaving 6 bases of the junction unmatched. CDR3 protein: CASRKGQDHQETQYF. The CDR3 DNA sequence: TGTGCCAGCAGGAAGGGACAGGACCACCAAGAGACCCAGTACTTC.

The chain employs TRBV23-1 and TRBJ2-6, with 7 bases matching TRBD1. TRBV23-1 is assigned to the ORF class and has an uncertain function. The length of the CDR3 is 17 residues. Trimming at V came to 2 bases and at J to 3 bases, leaving 7 bases not matched to a gene. The CDR3 DNA is TGCGCCAGCAGTCAAACCGACAGGGAACATGGGGCCAACGTCCTGACTTTC. Translation gives CASSQTDREHGANVLTF.

The genes are TRBV27 and TRBJ2-7, with TRBD2 matching over 11 bases. CDR1 and CDR2 (germline): MNHEY, SMNVEV (reference sequence). The CDR3 length is 18 residues. V was clipped by 4 bases and J by 7 bases; unmatched bases: 18. CDR3 nucleotides: TGTGCCAGCAGTTATTTTAGTCCCCACACGACTAGCGGGACAGAGCAGTACTTC. This translates into CASSYFSPHTTSGTEQYF.

The V gene is TRBV7-2, the J gene TRBJ1-3, with TRBD1 matching over 8 bases. CDR3 length: 14 residues. V lost 5 bases and J lost 1; bases outside the gene matches: 1. The germline gives CDR1 SGHTA, CDR2 FQGNSA. CDR3 amino acids: CASSGQGSGNTIYF. CDR3 coding DNA: TGTGCCAGCAGCGGACAGGGATCTGGAAACACCATATATTTT.

This clone was observed a few times. The chain recombines TRBV4-1 with TRBJ1-5, with TRBD1 matching 10 bases. The germline gives CDR1 MGHRA, CDR2 YSYEKL. This CDR3 is built from 15 residues. V lost 4 bases and J lost 1; bases outside the gene matches: 1. The CDR3 region is CASSPDRGSNQPQHF. The CDR3, as DNA: TGCGCCAGCAGCCCGGACAGGGGGAGCAATCAGCCCCAGCATTTT.

The chain has TRBV10-3 and TRBJ2-1; D not certain. The length of the CDR3 is 16 residues. V was pared by 3 bases and J by 1 base, with 13 bases between. Germline CDR1 ENHRY, CDR2 SYGVKD. CDR3 region: CAISDHLTGSYNEQFF. DNA of the CDR3: TGTGCCATCAGTGACCATTTGACGGGTTCCTACAATGAGCAGTTCTTC.

This clone is a singleton in its sample. This sequence joins TRBV9 and TRBJ2-1; 13 nucleotides agree with TRBD2. CDR1 is SGDLS, CDR2 YYNGEE, per germline. V lost 3 bases, J lost 2 bases, and 2 bases stayed unmatched. CDR3 length: 16 residues. CDR3 sequence: CASSGGTSGTYNEQFF. The CDR3 coding sequence is TGTGCCAGCAGCGGCGGGACTAGCGGGACCTACAATGAGCAGTTCTTC.

At least ten counts were recorded for this clone. J is TRBJ1-5 and V is TRBV5-1, with D possibly matching TRBD1 (6 bases). Trimming removed 2 bases at V and 3 bases at J, with 9 bases between. The CDR3 loop spans 14 amino acids. The germline CDR1 and CDR2 sequences are SGHRS and YFSETQ. CDR3 residues: CASSLTGINQPQHF. Here the CDR3 DNA reads TGCGCCAGCAGCTTAACAGGGATCAATCAGCCCCAGCATTTT.

The chain employs TRBV7-8 and TRBJ2-4, with unresolved D. The germline gives CDR1 SGHVS, CDR2 FQNEAQ. Trimming removed 1 base at V and 5 bases at J, with 6 bases between. This CDR3 contains 13 residues. CDR3 sequence reads: CASSLGLENIQYF. The CDR3 nucleotides are TGTGCCAGCAGCTTAGGACTGGAAAACATTCAGTACTTC.

This chain links TRBV7-3 with TRBJ1-1; 11 bases line up with TRBD1. J was trimmed by 3 bases and V by 6 bases; bases with no gene match: 3. Per the germline V gene, CDR1 is SGHTA and CDR2 is FQGTGA. The CDR3 is made up of 14 amino acids. The CDR3 DNA follows: TGTGCCAGCAGGAGGACAGGGGGCGACACTGAAGCTTTCTTT. Its protein is CASRRTGGDTEAFF.

The rearrangement uses TRBV15 and TRBJ2-7; 9 bases are shared with TRBD1. Trimming cost V 1 base and J 5 bases; bases outside gene matches: 9. CDR3 length equals 16 residues. Germline lookup yields CDR1 LNHNV and CDR2 YYDKDF (reference sequence). The CDR3 region is CATSRVFGTGHHEQYF. Here the CDR3 DNA reads TGTGCCACCAGCAGAGTCTTTGGGACAGGGCACCACGAGCAGTACTTC.

The genes are TRBV25-1 and TRBJ1-2; D possibly corresponds to TRBD1 (6 bases). The CDR3 loop spans 15 amino acids. Germline-derived CDR1 and CDR2 are MGHDK and SYGVNS. V dropped 3 bases and J dropped 7 bases, with 18 bases sitting between them. CDR3 region: CASSDSFFLGGGYTF. The DNA of the CDR3 is TGTGCCAGCAGTGACTCCTTTTTTTTAGGGGGTGGCTACACCTTC.

This chain connects TRBV6-5 to TRBJ1-2; 8 positions match TRBD1. Germline CDR1 MNHEY, CDR2 SVGAGI. The CDR3 runs 14 residues. J was trimmed by 4 bases and V by 2 bases; bases with no gene match: 3. The CDR3 nucleotides read TGTGCCAGCAGTTACCAAGACAGGGGCTATGGCTACACCTTC. Its translation is CASSYQDRGYGYTF.

This clone was observed a few times. V usage is TRBV5-1 and J usage is TRBJ1-2, with 10 bases identical to TRBD1. This CDR3 is 14 amino acids long. Germline V CDR1 and CDR2: SGHRS, YFSETQ. The junction had 4 bases not matched to a gene; V was cut back by 0 bases and J by 8 bases. CDR3 bases: TGCGCCAGCAGCTTGGCGGGACAGGGGACCGGCTACACCTTC. Translation gives CASSLAGQGTGYTF.

The V call is TRBV6-5, the J call TRBJ1-1; the match to TRBD1 covers 10 bases. Germline V lookup: CDR1 MNHEY, CDR2 SVGAGI. After removal of 3 bases from V and 6 bases from J, the junction contained 10 bases not matched to a gene. The CDR3 covers 16 residues. The CDR3, as DNA: TGTGCCAGCAGTTATGGACAGGGGGTTCCTGTTGCTGAAGCTTTCTTT. Translating gives CASSYGQGVPVAEAFF.

V gene TRBV7-3 combines with J gene TRBJ2-7; 10 bases are a match to TRBD2. The junction had 11 bases not matched to a gene; V was cut back by 5 bases and J by 7 bases. Germline CDR1 reads SGHTA; CDR2 reads FQGTGA. The CDR3 is 15 amino acids. The CDR3 protein is CASSPRASGRGEQYF. CDR3 nucleotide sequence: TGTGCCAGCAGCCCAAGGGCTAGCGGGAGAGGAGAGCAGTACTTC.

The chain links TRBV7-2 to TRBJ2-7, with 7 bases aligning to TRBD2. V was clipped by 4 bases and J by 7 bases; unmatched bases: 16. This CDR3 contains 16 residues. Germline loops: CDR1 SGHTA, CDR2 FQGNSA. CDR3 nucleotides: TGTGCCAGCAGCTCCCCCCGGGGAGGGTCGGTGAGGGAGCAGTACTTC. This encodes CASSSPRGGSVREQYF.

The V and J genes are TRBV5-1 and TRBJ1-2; D is perhaps TRBD1 (6 bases). The V gene's germline CDR1 is SGHRS and CDR2 YFSETQ. Trimming stripped 4 bases from V and 3 bases from J, with 13 bases between. CDR3 length equals 14 residues. This CDR3 reads CASSDTGSDYGYTF. Written as DNA, the CDR3 is TGCGCCAGCAGCGATACAGGGTCGGACTATGGCTACACCTTC.

The V and J genes are TRBV28 and TRBJ1-6, with D uncertain. Trimming removed 3 bases from V and 4 bases from J, with 10 bases in between. The germline V gene encodes CDR1 MDHEN and CDR2 SYDVKM. The CDR3 has 15 residues. CDR3 amino acids: CASSFEASYNSPLHF. The CDR3, as DNA: TGTGCCAGCAGTTTCGAAGCATCATATAATTCACCCCTCCACTTT.